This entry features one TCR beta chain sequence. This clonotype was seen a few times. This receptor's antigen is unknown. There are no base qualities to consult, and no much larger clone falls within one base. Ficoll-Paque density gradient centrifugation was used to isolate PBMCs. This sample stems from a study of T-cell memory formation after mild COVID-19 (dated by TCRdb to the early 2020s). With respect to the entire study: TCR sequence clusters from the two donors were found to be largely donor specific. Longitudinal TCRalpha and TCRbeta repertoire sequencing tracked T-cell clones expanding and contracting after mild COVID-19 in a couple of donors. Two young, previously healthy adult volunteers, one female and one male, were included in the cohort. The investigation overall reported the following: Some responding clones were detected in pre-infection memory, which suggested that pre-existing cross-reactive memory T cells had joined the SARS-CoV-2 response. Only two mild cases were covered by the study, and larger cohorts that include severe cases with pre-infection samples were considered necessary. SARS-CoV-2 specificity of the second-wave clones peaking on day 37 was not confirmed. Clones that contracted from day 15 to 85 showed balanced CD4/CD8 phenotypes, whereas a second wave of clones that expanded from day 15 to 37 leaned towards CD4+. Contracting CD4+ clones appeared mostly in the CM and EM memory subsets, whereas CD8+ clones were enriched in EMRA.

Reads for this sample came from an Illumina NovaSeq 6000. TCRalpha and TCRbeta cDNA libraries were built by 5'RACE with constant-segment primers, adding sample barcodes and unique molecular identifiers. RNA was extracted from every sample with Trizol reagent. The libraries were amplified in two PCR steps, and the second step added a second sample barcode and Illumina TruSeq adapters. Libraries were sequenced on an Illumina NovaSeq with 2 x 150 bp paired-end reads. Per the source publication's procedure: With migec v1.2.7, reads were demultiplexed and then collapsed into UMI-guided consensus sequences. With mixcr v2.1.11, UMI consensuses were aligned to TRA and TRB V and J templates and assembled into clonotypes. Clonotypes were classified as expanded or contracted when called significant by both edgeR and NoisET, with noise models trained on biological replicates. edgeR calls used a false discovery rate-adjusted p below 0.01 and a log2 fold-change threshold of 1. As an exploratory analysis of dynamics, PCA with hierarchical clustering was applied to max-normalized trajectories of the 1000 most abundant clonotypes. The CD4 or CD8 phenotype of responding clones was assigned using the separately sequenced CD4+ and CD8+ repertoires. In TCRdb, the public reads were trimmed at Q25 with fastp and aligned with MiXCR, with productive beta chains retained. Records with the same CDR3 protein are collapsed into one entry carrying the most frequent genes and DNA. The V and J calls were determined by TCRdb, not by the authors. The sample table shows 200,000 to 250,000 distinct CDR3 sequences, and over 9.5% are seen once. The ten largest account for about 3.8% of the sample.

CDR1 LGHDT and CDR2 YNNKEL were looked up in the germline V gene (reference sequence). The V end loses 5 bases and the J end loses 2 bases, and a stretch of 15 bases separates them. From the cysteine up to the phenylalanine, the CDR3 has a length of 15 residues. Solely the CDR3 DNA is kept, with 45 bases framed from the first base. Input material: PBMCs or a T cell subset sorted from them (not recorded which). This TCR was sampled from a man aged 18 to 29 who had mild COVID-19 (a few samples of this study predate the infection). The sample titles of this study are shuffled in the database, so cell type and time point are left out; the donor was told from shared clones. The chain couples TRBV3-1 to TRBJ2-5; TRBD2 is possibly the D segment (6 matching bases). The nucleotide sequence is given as TGTGCCAGCAGCTCAATGGCGGGGCGTCAAGAGACCCAGTACTTC. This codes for CASSSMAGRQETQYF.